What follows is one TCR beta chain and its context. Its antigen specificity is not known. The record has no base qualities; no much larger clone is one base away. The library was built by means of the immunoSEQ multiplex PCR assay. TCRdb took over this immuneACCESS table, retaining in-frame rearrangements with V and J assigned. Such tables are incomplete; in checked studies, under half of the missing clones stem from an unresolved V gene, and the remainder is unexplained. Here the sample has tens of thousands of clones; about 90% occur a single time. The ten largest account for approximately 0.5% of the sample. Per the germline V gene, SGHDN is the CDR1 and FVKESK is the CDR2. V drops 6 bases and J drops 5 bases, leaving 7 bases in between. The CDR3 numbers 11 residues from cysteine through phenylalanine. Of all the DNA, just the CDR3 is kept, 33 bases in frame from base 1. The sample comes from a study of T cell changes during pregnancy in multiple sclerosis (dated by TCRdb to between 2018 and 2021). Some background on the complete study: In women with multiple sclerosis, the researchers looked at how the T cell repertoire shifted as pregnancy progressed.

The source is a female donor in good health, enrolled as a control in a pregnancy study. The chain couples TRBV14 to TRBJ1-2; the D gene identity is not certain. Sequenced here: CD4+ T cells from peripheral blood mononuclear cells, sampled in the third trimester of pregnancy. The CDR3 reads CASSPGYGYTF. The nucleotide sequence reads TGTGCCAGCAGTCCCGGGTATGGCTACACCTTC.